Listed below are T cell receptor beta chains from one sample, sequenced in a study of cytomegalovirus exposure and HLA in healthy donors. This table comes from immunoSEQ multiplex PCR, and its TCRdb copy is limited to in-frame clones, with some not included. This table lists 60,000 to 75,000 clones. Sequenced sample: PBMCs. The receptors shown here come from a female donor in good health and CMV-seropositive. Both conserved end residues are part of each CDR3. The order of the fields is J gene, V gene, D gene, CDR3 protein, CDR3 DNA. The D gene is left open where the match is weak.

>TRBJ2-1|TRBV4-2|TRBD2
CASSQAPSGSYNEQFF
TGTGCCAGCAGCCAAGCTCCTAGCGGGAGCTACAATGAGCAGTTCTTC
>TRBJ2-1|TRBV11-3|-
CASSQIGGGGGGYNEQFF
TGTGCCAGCAGCCAAATAGGGGGAGGGGGGGGAGGGTACAATGAGCAGTTCTTC
>TRBJ2-3|TRBV19|TRBD2
CARLTSGYLTDTQYF
TGTGCCAGATTGACTAGCGGATACCTCACAGATACGCAGTATTTT
>TRBJ1-1|TRBV5-1|TRBD1
CASSLSPGGQGAEAFF
TGCGCCAGCAGCTTAAGCCCGGGGGGACAGGGTGCTGAAGCTTTCTTT
>TRBJ1-1|TRBV7-3|-
CASSPSMEGNTEAFF
TGTGCCAGCAGCCCGTCTATGGAGGGGAACACTGAAGCTTTCTTT
>TRBJ2-7|TRBV19|-
CASSIVAGTEEQYF
TGTGCCAGTAGTATAGTGGCGGGGACAGAAGAGCAGTACTTC
>TRBJ2-7|TRBV11-2|TRBD2
CASSPRGGGMVEQYF
TGTGCCAGCAGCCCACGGGGGGGAGGGATGGTGGAGCAGTACTTC
>TRBJ2-5|TRBV5-5|TRBD1
CASRRDRVQETQYF
TGTGCCAGCAGACGGGACAGGGTCCAAGAGACCCAGTACTTC
>TRBJ2-7|TRBV6-1|TRBD1
CASSPGQTYEQYF
TGTGCCAGCAGCCCGGGACAGACCTACGAGCAGTACTTC
>TRBJ2-3|TRBV6-5|TRBD2
CASQREGRTDTQYF
TGTGCCAGCCAGCGGGAGGGCCGCACAGATACGCAGTATTTT